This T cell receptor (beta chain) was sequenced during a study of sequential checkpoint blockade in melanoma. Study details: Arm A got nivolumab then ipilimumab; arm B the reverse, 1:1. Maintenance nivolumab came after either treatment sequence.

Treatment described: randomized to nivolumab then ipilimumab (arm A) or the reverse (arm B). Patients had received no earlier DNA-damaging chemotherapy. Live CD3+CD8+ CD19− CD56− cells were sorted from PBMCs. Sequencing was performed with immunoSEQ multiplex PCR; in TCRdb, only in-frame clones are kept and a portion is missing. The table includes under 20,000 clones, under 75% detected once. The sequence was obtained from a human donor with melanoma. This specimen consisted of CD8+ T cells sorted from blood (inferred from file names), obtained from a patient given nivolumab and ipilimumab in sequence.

The CDR3 coding sequence is TGCGCCAGCACAGGGGGTTACAATGAGCAGTTCTTC. Amino acids: CASTGGYNEQFF. This sequence joins TRBV5-1 and TRBJ2-1; 7 positions match TRBD1. The CDR3 has 12 amino acids. Trimming took 6 bases from V and 4 from J; bases not matched to a gene: 1. Germline assignment: CDR1 SGHRS and CDR2 YFSETQ.